This is a list of T cell receptor beta chains from one sample in a study of beta chain features in type 1 diabetes. Libraries were prepared by immunoSEQ multiplex PCR; TCRdb keeps only in-frame clonotypes and omits some of them. The table lists 900,000 or so clones, roughly 15% of them singletons. The specimen was naive CD4+ T cells from blood. These receptors were collected from a woman aged 18-29 years in good health. The CDR3 runs from the conserved cysteine through the conserved F or W. D genes are given only for firm matches. Not all rows give a size; the values are once, few, many and, for expanded clones, a class.

>NA|TRBV5-6|TRBJ2-7|12|NA
CASSFRAYEQYF
TGTGCCAGCAGCTTCCGTGCCTACGAGCAGTACTTC
>TRBD2|TRBV7-8|TRBJ2-1|15|few
CASSAYRTSSHEQFF
TGTGCCAGCAGCGCATACAGGACTAGTTCACATGAGCAGTTCTTC
>TRBD2|TRBV4-1|TRBJ2-7|18|few
CASSQGTLSTSAVYEQYF
TGCGCCAGCAGCCAAGGGACCCTATCGACTAGCGCTGTCTACGAGCAGTACTTC
>NA|TRBV20-1|TRBJ2-7|11|NA
CSGAIAYEQYF
TGCAGTGGAGCTATCGCCTACGAGCAGTACTTC
>TRBD1|TRBV9|TRBJ2-2|17|few
CASSTRLRDRGTGELFF
TGTGCCAGCAGTACCCGCCTCCGGGACAGGGGGACCGGGGAGCTGTTTTTT
>NA|TRBV11-2|TRBJ2-1|16|few
CASSRLGTSVYNEQFF
TGTGCCAGCAGCCGACTGGGGACATCTGTGTACAATGAGCAGTTCTTC
>TRBD2|TRBV11-2|TRBJ2-1|13|few
CASSLRLAGEQFF
TGTGCCAGCAGCTTAAGACTAGCCGGTGAGCAGTTCTTC
>TRBD1|TRBV2|TRBJ1-1|14|few
CASRRTGGATEAFF
TGTGCCAGCAGACGGACAGGGGGTGCCACTGAAGCTTTCTTT
>TRBD1|TRBV7-8|TRBJ2-5|15|NA
CASSLLGQTQETQYF
TGTGCCAGCAGCTTATTGGGACAGACGCAAGAGACCCAGTACTTC
>TRBD1|TRBV11-2|TRBJ2-1|17|few
CASSLNPSGQGGNEQFF
TGTGCCAGCAGCTTAAATCCCTCCGGACAGGGGGGGAATGAGCAGTTCTTC
>NA|TRBV10-3|TRBJ2-1|14|few
CAIRPDQGGDEQFF
TGTGCCATCAGGCCGGACCAGGGGGGAGATGAGCAGTTCTTC
>NA|TRBV5-1|TRBJ2-5|14|few
CASSDAVGSETQYF
TGCGCCAGCAGCGATGCCGTGGGGTCGGAGACCCAGTACTTC
>NA|TRBV5-1|TRBJ2-1|15|few
CASSPTRSSYNEQFF
TGCGCCAGCAGCCCCACCAGGAGCTCCTACAATGAGCAGTTCTTC
>TRBD1|TRBV9|TRBJ1-4|15|NA
CASSAQTGGFEKLFF
TGTGCCAGCAGCGCCCAGACAGGGGGCTTTGAAAAACTGTTTTTT
>TRBD1|TRBV25-1|TRBJ2-1|18|few
CASSLHPKDRVDYNEQFF
TGTGCCAGCAGTCTCCACCCAAAGGACAGGGTTGACTACAATGAGCAGTTCTTC
>NA|TRBV2|TRBJ1-5|14|few
CASSETTVNQPQHF
TGTGCCAGCAGTGAAACGACAGTCAATCAGCCCCAGCATTTT
>TRBD2|TRBV11-2|TRBJ2-1|15|few
CASSLELAGRYEQFF
TGTGCCAGCAGCTTAGAACTAGCGGGAAGGTATGAGCAGTTCTTC
>NA|TRBV19|TRBJ2-1|15|NA
CASSPWGTSLNEQFF
TGTGCCAGTAGTCCCTGGGGGACTTCGCTCAATGAGCAGTTCTTC
>NA|TRBV7-9|TRBJ2-7|14|NA
CASSLNEFSYEQYF
TGTGCCAGCAGCCTAAATGAGTTTTCCTACGAGCAGTACTTC
>NA|TRBV4-1|TRBJ1-5|14|few
CASSQGRNNQPQHF
TGCGCCAGCAGCCAAGGACGGAATAATCAGCCCCAGCATTTT
>TRBD1|TRBV5-1|TRBJ1-5|15|few
CASSPGTGSNQPQHF
TGCGCCAGCAGCCCCGGGACAGGGAGCAATCAGCCCCAGCATTTT
>NA|TRBV6-5|TRBJ2-1|15|few
CASSLGQNSYNEQFF
TGTGCCAGCAGCCTCGGACAGAACTCCTACAATGAGCAGTTCTTC
>NA|TRBV25-1|TRBJ1-3|14|NA
CASRGGSTGNTIYF
TGTGCCAGCAGAGGGGGTTCGACTGGAAACACCATATATTTT
>TRBD1|TRBV28|TRBJ2-7|16|few
CASTPPGDRGTYEQYF
TGTGCCAGCACTCCCCCAGGGGACAGGGGTACCTACGAGCAGTACTTC
>NA|TRBV10-3|TRBJ1-1|12|NA
CAISERGTEAFF
TGTGCCATCAGTGAAAGAGGGACTGAAGCTTTCTTT
>NA|TRBV7-2|TRBJ2-2|15|few
CASSLQGRSAGELFF
TGTGCCAGCAGCTTACAGGGGAGGTCTGCCGGGGAGCTGTTTTTT
>TRBD2|TRBV7-9|TRBJ2-1|13|few
CACGLAGNNEQFF
TGTGCCTGCGGACTAGCGGGGAACAATGAGCAGTTCTTC
>NA|TRBV19|TRBJ1-2|14|NA
CASTIALTETGYTF
TGTGCCAGTACCATCGCACTCACAGAGACTGGCTACACCTTC
>NA|TRBV7-2|TRBJ2-1|17|few
CASSMLGSRDPYNEQFF
TGTGCCAGCAGCATGTTAGGTAGCCGGGACCCTTACAATGAGCAGTTCTTC
>NA|TRBV10-2|TRBJ2-5|13|few
CASSRGAGETQYF
TGCGCCAGCAGTCGAGGAGCGGGTGAGACCCAGTACTTC
>NA|TRBV28|TRBJ2-5|13|NA
CASSLPGQETQYF
TGTGCCAGCAGTCTCCCAGGGCAAGAGACCCAGTACTTC
>TRBD1|TRBV7-3|TRBJ2-7|13|few
CASSPGGSGEQYF
TGTGCCAGCAGCCCAGGGGGTTCAGGCGAGCAGTACTTC
>NA|TRBV10-3|TRBJ2-2|14|NA
CAIRDSQNTGELFF
TGTGCCATCAGGGACAGTCAGAACACCGGGGAGCTGTTTTTT
>TRBD1|TRBV9|TRBJ1-2|13|few
CASSVDGSGTATF
TGTGCCAGCAGCGTAGATGGTTCCGGGACAGCCACCTTC
>NA|TRBV6-1|TRBJ2-7|16|NA
CASSEMPLLQPYEQYF
TGTGCCAGCAGTGAAATGCCACTGCTACAGCCCTACGAGCAGTACTTC
>NA|TRBV9|TRBJ2-7|15|few
CASSIGQTNTREQYF
TGTGCCAGCAGCATCGGACAGACCAACACGAGGGAGCAGTACTTC